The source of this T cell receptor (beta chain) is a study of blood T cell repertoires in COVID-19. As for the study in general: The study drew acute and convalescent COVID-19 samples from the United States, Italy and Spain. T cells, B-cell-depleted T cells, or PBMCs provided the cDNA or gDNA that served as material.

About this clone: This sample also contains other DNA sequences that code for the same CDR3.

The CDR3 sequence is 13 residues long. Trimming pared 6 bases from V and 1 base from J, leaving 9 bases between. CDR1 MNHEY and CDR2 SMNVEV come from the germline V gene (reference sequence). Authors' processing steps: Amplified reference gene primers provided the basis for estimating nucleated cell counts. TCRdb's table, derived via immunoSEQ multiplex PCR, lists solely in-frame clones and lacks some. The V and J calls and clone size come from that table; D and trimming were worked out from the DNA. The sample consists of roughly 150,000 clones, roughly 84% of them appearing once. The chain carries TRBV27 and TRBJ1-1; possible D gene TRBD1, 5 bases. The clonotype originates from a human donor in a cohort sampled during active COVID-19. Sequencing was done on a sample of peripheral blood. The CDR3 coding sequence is TGTGCCAGCAGGCGGGGGGGGAACACTGAAGCTTTCTTT. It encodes CASRRGGNTEAFF.